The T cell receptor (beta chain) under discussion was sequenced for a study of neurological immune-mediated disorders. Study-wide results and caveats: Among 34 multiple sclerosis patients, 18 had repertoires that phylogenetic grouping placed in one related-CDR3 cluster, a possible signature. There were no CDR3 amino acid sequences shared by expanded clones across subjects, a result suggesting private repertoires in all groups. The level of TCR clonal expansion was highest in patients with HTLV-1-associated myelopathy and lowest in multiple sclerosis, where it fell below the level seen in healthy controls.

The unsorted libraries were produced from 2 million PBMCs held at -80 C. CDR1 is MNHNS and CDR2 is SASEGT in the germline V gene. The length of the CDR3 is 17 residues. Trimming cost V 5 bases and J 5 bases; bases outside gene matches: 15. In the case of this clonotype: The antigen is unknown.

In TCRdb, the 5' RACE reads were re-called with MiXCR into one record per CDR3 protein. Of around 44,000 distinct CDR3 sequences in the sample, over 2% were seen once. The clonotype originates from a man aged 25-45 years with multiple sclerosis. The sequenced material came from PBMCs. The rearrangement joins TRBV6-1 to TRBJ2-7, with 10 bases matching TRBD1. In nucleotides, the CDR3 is TGTGCCAGCAGTAGGCGTCAAGGCGGGGGACAGGGGAACGAGCAGTACTTC. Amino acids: CASSRRQGGGQGNEQYF.